The 25 T cell receptor beta chains below come from one sample, sequenced in a study of blood T cell repertoires in COVID-19. Data came from immunoSEQ multiplex PCR; TCRdb stores just in-frame clones and leaves some out. The data contain about 51,000 clones, about 86% of them singletons. The sample was peripheral blood. The receptor source for this set is an elderly man with active COVID-19.

V gene TRBV18 combines with J gene TRBJ1-1; D perhaps matches TRBD1 (6 bases). The CDR3 length is 15 residues. With 3 bases removed from V and 0 bases from J, the gap between germline ends came to 11 bases. CDR1 KGHSH and CDR2 LQKENI come from the germline V gene. CDR3 nucleotides: TGTGCCAGCTCACCCCGGGACACCATGAACACTGAAGCTTTCTTT. Translating it yields CASSPRDTMNTEAFF.

V is TRBV7-8 and J is TRBJ1-1; perhaps TRBD1 as D (6 bases). The CDR3 runs to 13 residues. V was trimmed by 4 bases and J by 8 bases, leaving 14 bases between them. The germline CDR1 and CDR2 sequences are SGHVS and FQNEAQ. The CDR3 bases are TGTGCCAGCAGCTGGGACACCTTCATGGAAGCTTTCTTT. It translates to CASSWDTFMEAFF. Full variable domain (outside the CDR3, taken from reference TRBV7-8 and TRBJ1-1): GAGVSQSPRYKVAKRGQDVALRCDPISGHVSLFWYQQALGQGPEFLTYFQNEAQLDKSGLPSDRFFAERPEGSVSTLKIQRTQQEDSAVYLCASSWDTFMEAFFGQGTRLTVV.

The table lists this clone with a few counts. CDR3 nucleotides: TGTGCCAGCAGCTTAGGAGGCCTCCCAACTAATGAAAAACTGTTTTTT. Protein sequence: CASSLGGLPTNEKLFF. The chain combines TRBV7-2 with TRBJ1-4, with D unclear. Germline assignment: CDR1 SGHTA and CDR2 FQGNSA. The CDR3 length is 16 residues. The V end lost 1 base, the J end lost 0 bases, and 9 bases lay between the germline ends.

The chain recombines TRBV5-3 with TRBJ2-1, with 8 bases identical to TRBD2. TRBV5-3 is assigned to the ORF class and has an uncertain function. The CDR3 covers 15 residues. V was pared by 7 bases and J by 7 bases, with 13 bases of the junction left unmatched. CDR3 sequence (DNA): TGTGCCAGATCTTTCGAGGCTAGCGGGTCGAATGAGCAGTTCTTC. Its protein is CARSFEASGSNEQFF.

The chain couples TRBV27 to TRBJ2-1, with TRBD1 as a possible D gene (5 bases). The V gene's germline CDR1 is MNHEY and CDR2 SMNVEV (reference sequence). CDR3 length equals 14 residues. Trimming removed 5 bases from V and 7 bases from J, with 15 bases in between. CDR3 DNA sequence: TGTGCCAGCAGTCGGTCAGGGATCGGGAATGAGCAGTTCTTC. This encodes CASSRSGIGNEQFF.

The rearrangement uses TRBV7-2 and TRBJ2-1; a possible D gene is TRBD1 (6 bases). The CDR3 runs 15 residues. In germline, CDR1 is SGHTA, CDR2 FQGNSA. The V and J ends lost 3 bases and 9 bases respectively, with 18 bases between them. CDR3 DNA: TGTGCCAGCAGCTTCCCGCTGGGGGCTAGTATTGAGCAGTTCTTC. It specifies CASSFPLGASIEQFF.

This rearrangement joins TRBV5-4 to TRBJ2-1; TRBD1 agrees at 7 bases. Germline V gene sequence: CDR1 SGHNT, CDR2 YYREEE (reference sequence). V was clipped by 2 bases and J by 1 base; unmatched bases: 6. This CDR3 is 16 amino acids long. This CDR3 reads CASSLQTGDSYNEQFF. The CDR3 DNA is TGTGCCAGCAGCTTACAAACAGGGGATTCCTACAATGAGCAGTTCTTC.

The V call is TRBV9, the J call TRBJ2-5; 13 bases align to TRBD2. Trimming cost V 3 bases and J 4 bases; bases outside gene matches: 18. The CDR3 has 20 amino acids. The V gene's germline CDR1 is SGDLS and CDR2 YYNGEE. Here the CDR3 DNA reads TGTGCCAGCAGCGGAGGCTCCGGGACTAGCGGGATAGAAGGAGGAGAGACCCAGTACTTC. Protein sequence: CASSGGSGTSGIEGGETQYF.

V and J are TRBV5-8 and TRBJ2-5, with D possibly matching TRBD2 (5 bases). The CDR3 is made up of 12 amino acids. Germline V gene sequence: CDR1 SGHTS, CDR2 YDEGEE. Trimming shortened V by 4 bases and J by 3 bases, and 7 bases separated the two germline ends. The chain's CDR3 is CASSGRKETQYF. CDR3 sequence (DNA): TGTGCCAGCAGCGGGAGAAAAGAGACCCAGTACTTC.

The genes are TRBV6-1 and TRBJ2-3; 7 bases agree with TRBD1. The length of the CDR3 is 15 residues. V shed 1 base, J shed 4 bases, and the junction held 5 bases outside the gene matches. Germline V gene sequence: CDR1 MNHNS, CDR2 SASEGT. The CDR3 sequence: CASSEEGAWADTQYF. CDR3 nucleotides: TGTGCCAGCAGTGAAGAGGGGGCCTGGGCAGATACGCAGTATTTT.

The rearrangement links TRBV19 to TRBJ2-7; the D gene is possibly TRBD2 (5 bases). Trimming took off 6 bases at V and 2 bases at J, with 8 bases between the two ends. The CDR3 has 12 amino acids. Germline lookup yields CDR1 LNHDA and CDR2 SQIVND (reference sequence). CDR3 region: CASSERTYEQYF. DNA for the CDR3: TGTGCCAGTAGCGAGCGGACCTACGAGCAGTACTTC.

The rearrangement joins TRBV24-1 to TRBJ1-2; D is perhaps TRBD1 (5 bases). From germline, CDR1 is KGHDR and CDR2 SFDVKD. CDR3 length: 14 amino acids. Trimming pared 3 bases from V and 2 bases from J, leaving 9 bases between. This chain's CDR3 is CATSDPTVNYGYTF. CDR3 DNA sequence: TGTGCCACCAGTGATCCGACAGTAAACTATGGCTACACCTTC.

V gene TRBV30 combines with J gene TRBJ1-4; 7 bases are a match to TRBD1. The V and J ends lost 2 bases and 8 bases, in that order; junction bases with no gene match: 8. Germline-derived CDR1 and CDR2 are GTSNPN and SVGIG (reference sequence). The CDR3 sequence is 14 residues long. The CDR3 reads CAWSLQGGLEKLFF. DNA for the CDR3: TGTGCCTGGAGTCTTCAGGGGGGCCTCGAAAAACTGTTTTTT.

The chain combines TRBV6-6 with TRBJ2-3, with unresolved D. V was trimmed by 6 bases and J by 5 bases, leaving 9 bases between them. Germline V gene sequence: CDR1 MNHNY, CDR2 SVGAGI (reference sequence). The CDR3 loop spans 12 amino acids. CDR3 DNA: TGTGCCAGCAGGGAAAGGAGAGATACGCAGTATTTT. It encodes CASRERRDTQYF.

The J gene is TRBJ2-7, the V gene TRBV6-5, with 7 bases fitting TRBD2. The CDR3 runs 15 residues. The V gene's germline CDR1 is MNHEY and CDR2 SVGAGI. V lost 5 bases, J lost 2 bases, and 9 bases stayed unmatched. The CDR3 here is CASSTRLAGAYEQYF. The DNA for the CDR3 is TGTGCCAGCAGTACACGACTAGCTGGTGCCTACGAGCAGTACTTC.

The chain links TRBV29-1 to TRBJ2-3; a weak D match, TRBD2 (5 bases). Looked up from germline, CDR1 is SQVTM and CDR2 is ANQGSEA. V shed 6 bases and J shed 7 bases, with 14 bases lying between them. The CDR3 is 12 amino acids. The CDR3 spells CSVAETGYTQYF. The CDR3 nucleotides read TGCAGCGTCGCTGAGACGGGGTATACGCAGTATTTT.

This clone was seen a few times. The genes are TRBV11-3 and TRBJ2-1; 11 bases are a match to TRBD2. The CDR3 loop spans 15 amino acids. J was trimmed by 7 bases and V by 2 bases; bases with no gene match: 4. The germline V gene has CDR1 SGHNT and CDR2 YENEEA. CDR3 DNA: TGTGCCAGCAGCTTAACTAGCGGGAGTCTAAATGAGCAGTTCTTC. It encodes CASSLTSGSLNEQFF.

This rearrangement joins TRBV19 to TRBJ1-6, with a possible D match to TRBD1 (5 bases). Between the trimmed V and J ends, which lost 7 bases and 5 bases, there was a span of 12 bases. The CDR3 consists of 14 residues. Looked up from germline, CDR1 is LNHDA and CDR2 is SQIVND (reference sequence). This chain's CDR3 is CASNLGQDNSPLHF. In nucleotides, the CDR3 is TGTGCCAGTAATCTGGGGCAGGATAATTCACCCCTCCACTTT.

J is TRBJ2-7 and V is TRBV5-1, with D possibly TRBD2 on 5 matching bases. The CDR3 has 13 residues. V was clipped by 2 bases and J by 7 bases, with 13 bases between them. The V gene's germline CDR1 is SGHRS and CDR2 YFSETQ. CDR3: CASSFLAEREQYF. The CDR3 DNA follows: TGCGCCAGCAGCTTCCTAGCAGAGCGGGAGCAGTACTTC. The variable domain in full, completed from reference TRBV5-1 and TRBJ2-7, reads KAGVTQTPRYLIKTRGQQVTLSCSPISGHRSVSWYQQTPGQGLQFLFEYFSETQRNKGNFPGRFSGRQFSNSRSEMNVSTLELGDSALYLCASSFLAEREQYFGPGTRLTVT.

This chain connects TRBV6-2 or TRBV6-3 to TRBJ2-5; 8 positions agree with TRBD1. V trimming: 5 bases; J trimming: 5 bases; junction bases outside the gene matches: 7. The germline gives CDR1 MNHEY, CDR2 SVGEGT. This CDR3 region has 14 residues. The DNA for the CDR3 is TGTGCCAGCAGTAACCGACAGGGGAGCGAGACCCAGTACTTC. It is translated as CASSNRQGSETQYF.

The genes are TRBV7-2 and TRBJ2-1; D gene uncertain. CDR3 length equals 15 residues. Per the germline V gene, CDR1 is SGHTA and CDR2 is FQGNSA. V was pared by 2 bases and J by 0 bases, with 8 bases between. CDR3 nucleotide sequence: TGTGCCAGCAGCTTAAATCCAGGCTCCTACAATGAGCAGTTCTTC. The encoded protein is CASSLNPGSYNEQFF.

V usage is TRBV10-3 and J usage is TRBJ2-2; D might be TRBD2 (6 bases). Germline assignment: CDR1 ENHRY and CDR2 SYGVKD. Trimming removed 5 bases from V and 0 bases from J, with 13 bases in between. The CDR3 runs 16 residues. CDR3 in DNA: TGTGCCATCAGTAGGAACGGGGGTTCGAACACCGGGGAGCTGTTTTTT. This gives the protein CAISRNGGSNTGELFF.

This chain uses TRBV6-6 with TRBJ2-2; D is perhaps TRBD2 (5 bases). The V gene lost 7 bases and the J gene lost 6 bases, with 15 bases spanning the gap. This CDR3 spans 14 amino acids. Germline V CDR1 and CDR2: MNHNY, SVGAGI (reference sequence). This CDR3 reads CASILGSLPGELFF. The CDR3, as DNA: TGTGCCAGCATCTTGGGGAGCTTACCCGGGGAGCTGTTTTTT.

V and J are TRBV7-3 and TRBJ2-3, with D perhaps TRBD1 (7 bases). The CDR3 covers 18 residues. Germline V gene data show CDR1 as SGHTA and CDR2 as FQGTGA. Between the trimmed V and J ends, which lost 5 bases and 5 bases, there was a span of 26 bases. CDR3 residues: CASSQVGGTGARRDTQYF. DNA for the CDR3: TGTGCCAGCAGCCAAGTGGGAGGCACAGGGGCCCGTAGAGATACGCAGTATTTT.

The rearrangement joins TRBV10-1 to TRBJ2-1; the D gene is possibly TRBD2 (6 bases). Trimming removed 5 bases from V and 8 bases from J, with 16 bases in between. The CDR3 runs to 14 residues. Germline V CDR1 and CDR2: WNHNN, SYGVQD (reference sequence). Written as DNA, the CDR3 is TGCGCCAGCAGTAGGAGGGAGAAGATCGATGAGCAGTTCTTC. This encodes CASSRREKIDEQFF.